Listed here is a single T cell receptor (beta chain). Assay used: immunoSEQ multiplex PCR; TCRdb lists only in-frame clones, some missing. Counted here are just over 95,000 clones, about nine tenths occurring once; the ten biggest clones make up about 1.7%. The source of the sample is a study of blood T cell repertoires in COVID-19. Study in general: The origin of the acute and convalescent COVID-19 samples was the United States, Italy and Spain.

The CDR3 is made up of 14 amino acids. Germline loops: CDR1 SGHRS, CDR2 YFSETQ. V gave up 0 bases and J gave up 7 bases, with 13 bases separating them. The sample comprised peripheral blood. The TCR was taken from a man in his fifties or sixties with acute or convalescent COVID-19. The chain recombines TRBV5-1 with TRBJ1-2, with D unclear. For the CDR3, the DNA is TGCGCCAGCAGCTTGGTGCCAGGAGGAGGTGGCTACACCTTC. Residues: CASSLVPGGGGYTF.